Listed here is a single T cell receptor (beta chain). The clone's antigen remains unknown. Within one base of it there is no much larger clone, and no base qualities were kept. Collaborating institutions collected whole blood in K2EDTA tubes following their own protocols. Collaborator samples were shipped for TCRbeta analysis as frozen whole blood, isolated PBMCs, or DNA extracted from either sample type. The data derive from a study of blood T cell repertoires in COVID-19 (TCRdb year 2020). A note on the overall study: The collaborator samples originated in the United States, Italy and Spain and spanned the acute and convalescent phases of COVID-19. The material from the prospective study consisted of cDNA or gDNA derived from T cells, B-cell-depleted T cells, or PBMCs. The dataset comprised deeply sampled blood TCRbeta repertoires from subjects exposed to, actively infected with, or recovered from COVID-19. The repertoires were released in a freely available public database meant as a resource for research on the immune response to SARS-CoV-2. The samples were drawn from two sources: the first 160 participants of the ongoing ImmuneRACE study, and 1,000 to 1,500 subjects contributed by 6 global collaborators. Nearly every sample came with metadata listing a de-identified subject ID, COVID-19 status, age in years and sex. Where available, HLA class I and class II types were obtained from metadata supplied by the sample provider rather than from assay-based typing. The investigation overall reported the following: Clinical and demographic metadata were provided uncurated, with the amount varying by source and participant.

TCRbeta CDR3 regions were amplified from genomic DNA by means of the immunoSEQ Assay, a bias-controlled multiplex PCR. On the study's bioinformatics: Nucleated cell counts per sample were estimated from amplification of reference gene primers within the assay. To quantify the absolute abundance of each unique TCRbeta CDR3 rearrangement, sequence reads were collapsed and filtered. For each sample, productive Simpson clonality was calculated as the square root of Simpson's diversity index over productive rearrangements. This is the immuneACCESS table as TCRdb keeps it, with only in-frame sequences that have V and J called. A part of the clones is gone; compared with another copy, unresolved V genes explain less than half, and the rest is unexplained. From that table come the V and J calls and clone size; the DNA was used to work out D and trimming. Counted in this sample were about 150,000 clones; over 65% of them appeared once. About 2% of the sample rests with the top ten.

Including cysteine and phenylalanine, the CDR3 has 14 amino acids. Only the CDR3 region is kept as DNA, spanning 42 bases read in frame from base 1. The germline V end is reduced by 4 bases and the J end by 5 bases; junction bases left unmatched: 3. Via the germline V gene, CDR1 is MNHEY and CDR2 SVGEGT. Material for sequencing was peripheral blood. The TCR was taken from a man in his 70s with acute or convalescent COVID-19. The chain was built from TRBV6-2 or TRBV6-3 and TRBJ2-3, and 10 bases in between align with TRBD1. In nucleotide form, the sequence is TGTGCCAGCAGTTCGGACAGGGGGGGAGATACGCAGTATTTT. Its amino acids are CASSSDRGGDTQYF.